Below, one TCR beta chain is given with its context. Its cognate antigen is unknown. The data originate from a study of cytomegalovirus exposure and HLA in healthy donors. Study-wide findings and caveats: Reportedly, diagnosis of cytomegalovirus status by the classifier showed high specificity and sensitivity.

Between the trimmed V and J ends, which lost 2 bases and 2 bases, there was a span of 10 bases. Germline V lookup: CDR1 MNHEY, CDR2 SMNVEV (reference sequence). CDR3 size: 15 residues. PCR employed 60 Vbeta and 13 Jbeta primers. Assay used: immunoSEQ multiplex PCR; TCRdb lists only in-frame clones, some missing. The sample's table shows around 200,000 clones. Sequenced sample: PBMCs. This TCR derives from a woman between 18 and 29 years old in good health and CMV-seropositive. The chain carries TRBV27 and TRBJ2-1; D is unresolved. DNA of the CDR3: TGTGCCAGCAGTTTAGGTCAGTACCCCTACAATGAGCAGTTCTTC. It is translated as CASSLGQYPYNEQFF.